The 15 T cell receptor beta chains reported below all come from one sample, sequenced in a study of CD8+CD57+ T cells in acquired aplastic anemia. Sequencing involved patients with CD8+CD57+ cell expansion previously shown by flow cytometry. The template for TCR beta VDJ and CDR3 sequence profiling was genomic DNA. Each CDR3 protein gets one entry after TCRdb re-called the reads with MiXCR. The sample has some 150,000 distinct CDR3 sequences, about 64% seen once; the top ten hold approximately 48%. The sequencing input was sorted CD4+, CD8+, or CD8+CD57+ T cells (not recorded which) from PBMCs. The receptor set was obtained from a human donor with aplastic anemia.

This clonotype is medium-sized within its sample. The CDR3 sequence: CASSLEGVRGQPQHF. Written as DNA, the CDR3 is TGTGCCAGCAGCTTAGAGGGTGTCAGGGGTCAGCCCCAGCATTTT. The rearrangement joins TRBV7-6 to TRBJ1-5; D possibly corresponds to TRBD1 (6 bases). CDR1 SGHVS and CDR2 FNYEAQ come from the germline V gene. Trimming cost V 1 base and J 6 bases, with 13 bases left between them. The CDR3 spans 15 residues.

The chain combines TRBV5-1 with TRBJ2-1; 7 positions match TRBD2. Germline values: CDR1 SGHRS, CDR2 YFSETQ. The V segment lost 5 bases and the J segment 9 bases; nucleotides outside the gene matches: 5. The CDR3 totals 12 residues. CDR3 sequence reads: CASSFSGLEQFF. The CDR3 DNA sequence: TGCGCCAGCAGTTTTAGCGGGCTTGAGCAGTTCTTC.

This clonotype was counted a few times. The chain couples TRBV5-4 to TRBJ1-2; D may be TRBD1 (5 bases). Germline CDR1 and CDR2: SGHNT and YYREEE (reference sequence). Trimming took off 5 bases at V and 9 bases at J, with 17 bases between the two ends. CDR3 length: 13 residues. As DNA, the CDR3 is TGTGCCAGCAGGCACCAGGGTGCTGATAGCTACACCTTC. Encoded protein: CASRHQGADSYTF.

The CDR3 loop is CASTARGTGHEKLFF. The DNA for the CDR3 is TGTGCCAGCACAGCACGTGGGACAGGGCATGAAAAACTGTTTTTT. The genes are TRBV2 and TRBJ1-4; 9 bases align to TRBD1. V was clipped by 7 bases and J by 6 bases; unmatched bases: 9. The CDR3 consists of 15 residues. Germline values: CDR1 SNHLY, CDR2 FYNNEI.

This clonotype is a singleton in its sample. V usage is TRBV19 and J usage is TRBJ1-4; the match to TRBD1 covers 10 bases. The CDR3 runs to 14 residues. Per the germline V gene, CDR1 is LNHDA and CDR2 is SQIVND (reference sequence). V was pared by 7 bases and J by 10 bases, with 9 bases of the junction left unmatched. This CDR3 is CASITGQGVAKLFF. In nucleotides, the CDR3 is TGTGCCAGTATCACCGGACAGGGGGTCGCAAAACTGTTTTTT.

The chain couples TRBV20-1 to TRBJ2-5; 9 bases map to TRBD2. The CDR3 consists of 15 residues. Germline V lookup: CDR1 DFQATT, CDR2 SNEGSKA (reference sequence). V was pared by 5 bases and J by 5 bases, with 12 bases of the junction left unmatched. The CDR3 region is CSAPPVSGSAETQYF. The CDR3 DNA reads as TGCAGTGCTCCCCCCGTTAGCGGGAGCGCGGAGACCCAGTACTTC.

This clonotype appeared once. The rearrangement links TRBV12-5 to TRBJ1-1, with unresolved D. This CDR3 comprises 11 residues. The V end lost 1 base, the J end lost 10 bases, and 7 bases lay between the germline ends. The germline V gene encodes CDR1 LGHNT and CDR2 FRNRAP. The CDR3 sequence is CASGLDPGAFF. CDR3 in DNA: TGTGCTAGTGGTTTGGACCCGGGAGCTTTCTTT.

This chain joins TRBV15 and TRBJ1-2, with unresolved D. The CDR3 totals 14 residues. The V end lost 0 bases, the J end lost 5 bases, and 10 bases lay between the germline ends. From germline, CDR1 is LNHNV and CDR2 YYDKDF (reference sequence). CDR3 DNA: TGTGCCACCAGCAGAGATGCGGTCCCATATGGCTACACCTTC. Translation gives CATSRDAVPYGYTF.

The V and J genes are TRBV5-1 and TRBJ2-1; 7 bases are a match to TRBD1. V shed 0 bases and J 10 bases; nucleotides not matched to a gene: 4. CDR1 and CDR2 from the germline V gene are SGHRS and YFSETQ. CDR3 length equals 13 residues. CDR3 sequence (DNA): TGCGCCAGCAGCTTGGGACAGGGCCACGAGCAGTTCTTC. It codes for CASSLGQGHEQFF.

The CDR3 coding sequence is TGTGCCAGCAGTTACTCTGGGACAGGGGGCTGGGAAGCTTTCTTT. This gives the protein CASSYSGTGGWEAFF. The genes are TRBV6-5 and TRBJ1-1, with 12 bases that match TRBD1. This CDR3 has 15 residues. With V trimmed by 0 bases and J by 8 bases, 4 bases remained unmatched. Germline V gene sequence: CDR1 MNHEY, CDR2 SVGAGI.

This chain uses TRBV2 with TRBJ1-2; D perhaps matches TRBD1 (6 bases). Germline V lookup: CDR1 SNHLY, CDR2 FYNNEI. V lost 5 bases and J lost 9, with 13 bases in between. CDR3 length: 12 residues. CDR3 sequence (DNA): TGTGCCAGCAGTCTGTCGCAGGGGAGCTACACCTTC. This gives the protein CASSLSQGSYTF.

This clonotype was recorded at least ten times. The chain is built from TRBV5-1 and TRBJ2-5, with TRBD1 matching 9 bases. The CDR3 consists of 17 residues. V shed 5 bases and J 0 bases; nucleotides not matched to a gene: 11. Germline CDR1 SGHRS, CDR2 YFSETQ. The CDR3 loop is CASRLLPGQGNQETQYF. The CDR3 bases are TGCGCCAGCAGGCTTCTACCGGGACAGGGAAACCAAGAGACCCAGTACTTC.

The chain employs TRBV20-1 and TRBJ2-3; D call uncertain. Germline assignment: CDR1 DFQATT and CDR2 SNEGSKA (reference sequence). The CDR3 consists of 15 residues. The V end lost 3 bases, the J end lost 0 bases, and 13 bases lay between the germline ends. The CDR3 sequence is CSASFRGRSTDTQYF. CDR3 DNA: TGCAGTGCTAGCTTCCGCGGCCGTAGCACAGATACGCAGTATTTT.

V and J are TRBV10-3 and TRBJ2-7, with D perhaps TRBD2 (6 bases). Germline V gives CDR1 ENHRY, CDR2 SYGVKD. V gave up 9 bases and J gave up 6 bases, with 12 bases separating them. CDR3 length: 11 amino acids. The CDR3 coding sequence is TGTGCCATAAAAGAGCGGGCCGAGCAGTACTTC. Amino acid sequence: CAIKERAEQYF.

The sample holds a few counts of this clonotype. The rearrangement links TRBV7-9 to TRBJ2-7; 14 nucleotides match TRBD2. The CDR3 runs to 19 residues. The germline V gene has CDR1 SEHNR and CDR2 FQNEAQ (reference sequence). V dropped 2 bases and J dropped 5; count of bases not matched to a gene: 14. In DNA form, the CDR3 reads TGTGCCAGCAGCTTATCCCCTTTCCCCAAGGGACTAGCGGGAGACGAGCAGTACTTC. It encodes CASSLSPFPKGLAGDEQYF. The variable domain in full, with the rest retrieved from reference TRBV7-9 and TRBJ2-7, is DTGVSQNPRHKITKRGQNVTFRCDPISEHNRLYWYRQTLGQGPEFLTYFQNEAQLEKSRLLSDRFSAERPKGSFSTLEIQRTEQGDSAMYLCASSLSPFPKGLAGDEQYFGPGTRLTVT.